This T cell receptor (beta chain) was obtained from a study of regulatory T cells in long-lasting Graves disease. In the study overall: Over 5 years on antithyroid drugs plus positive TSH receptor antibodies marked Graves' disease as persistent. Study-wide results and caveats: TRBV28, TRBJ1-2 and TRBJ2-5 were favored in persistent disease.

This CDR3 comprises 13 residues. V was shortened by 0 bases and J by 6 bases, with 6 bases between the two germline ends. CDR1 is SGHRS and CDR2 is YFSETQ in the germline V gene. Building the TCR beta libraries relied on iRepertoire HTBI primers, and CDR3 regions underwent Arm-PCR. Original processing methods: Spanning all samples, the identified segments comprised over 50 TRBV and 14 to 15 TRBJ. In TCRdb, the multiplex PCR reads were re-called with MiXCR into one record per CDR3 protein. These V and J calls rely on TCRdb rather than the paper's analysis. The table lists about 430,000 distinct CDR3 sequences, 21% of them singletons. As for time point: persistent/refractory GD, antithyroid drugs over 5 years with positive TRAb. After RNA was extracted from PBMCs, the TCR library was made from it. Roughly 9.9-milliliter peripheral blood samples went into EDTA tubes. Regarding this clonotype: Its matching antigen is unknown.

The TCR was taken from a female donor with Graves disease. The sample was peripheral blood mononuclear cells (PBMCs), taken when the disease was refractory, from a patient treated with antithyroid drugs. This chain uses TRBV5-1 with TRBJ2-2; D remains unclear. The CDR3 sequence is CASSLGMAGELFF. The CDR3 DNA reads TGCGCCAGCAGCTTGGGGATGGCCGGGGAGCTGTTTTTT.